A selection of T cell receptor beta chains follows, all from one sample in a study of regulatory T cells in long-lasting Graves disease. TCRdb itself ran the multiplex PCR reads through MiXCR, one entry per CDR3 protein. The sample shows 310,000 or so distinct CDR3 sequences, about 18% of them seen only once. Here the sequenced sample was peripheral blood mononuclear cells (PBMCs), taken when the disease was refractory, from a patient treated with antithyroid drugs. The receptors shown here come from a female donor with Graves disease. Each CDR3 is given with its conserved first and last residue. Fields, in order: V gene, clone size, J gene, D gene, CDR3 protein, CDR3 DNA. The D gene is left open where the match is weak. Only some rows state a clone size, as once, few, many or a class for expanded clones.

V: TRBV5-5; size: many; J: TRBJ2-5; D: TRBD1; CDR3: CASSPSWDRDPETQYF; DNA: TGTGCCAGCAGTCCTTCTTGGGACAGGGATCCGGAGACCCAGTACTTC
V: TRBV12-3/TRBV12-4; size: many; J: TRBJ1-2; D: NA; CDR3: CASSFSDGQPRGYTF; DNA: TGTGCCAGCAGTTTCTCGGACGGGCAGCCTCGTGGCTACACCTTC
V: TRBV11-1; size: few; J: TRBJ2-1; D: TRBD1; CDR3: CASSLKGPRDSRPYNEQFF; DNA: TGTGCCAGCAGCTTAAAAGGTCCTCGGGACAGCCGGCCGTACAATGAGCAGTTCTTC
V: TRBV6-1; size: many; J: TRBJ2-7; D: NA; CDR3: CASSEVEWSYEQYF; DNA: TGTGCCAGCAGTGAAGTAGAATGGTCCTACGAGCAGTACTTC
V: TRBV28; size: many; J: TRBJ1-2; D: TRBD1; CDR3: CASSSQGAQSGGYTF; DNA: TGTGCCAGCAGTTCACAGGGGGCGCAATCAGGCGGCTACACCTTC
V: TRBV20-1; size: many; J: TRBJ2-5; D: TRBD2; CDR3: CSAGLAGGHGAQYF; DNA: TGCAGTGCTGGACTAGCGGGGGGGCACGGAGCCCAGTACTTC
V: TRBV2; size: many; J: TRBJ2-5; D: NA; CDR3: CASSPQGFRGGETQYF; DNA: TGTGCCAGCAGTCCACAGGGGTTCCGGGGAGGGGAGACCCAGTACTTC
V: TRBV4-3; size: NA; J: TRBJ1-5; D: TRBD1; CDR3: CASSQDPGGAQPQHF; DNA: TGCGCCAGCAGCCAAGATCCAGGGGGCGCTCAGCCCCAGCATTTT
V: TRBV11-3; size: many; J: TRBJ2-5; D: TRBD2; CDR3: CASSLDRTSEETQYF; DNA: TGTGCCAGCAGCTTAGATCGGACTAGCGAAGAGACCCAGTACTTC
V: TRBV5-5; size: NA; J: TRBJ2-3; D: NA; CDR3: CASSKGPGPTDTQYF; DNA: TGTGCCAGCAGTAAGGGGCCGGGCCCCACAGATACGCAGTATTTT
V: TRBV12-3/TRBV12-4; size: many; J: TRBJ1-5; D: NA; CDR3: CASSLRGGSLSNQPQHF; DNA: TGTGCCAGCAGTCTGCGGGGGGGGAGCCTCAGCAATCAGCCCCAGCATTTT
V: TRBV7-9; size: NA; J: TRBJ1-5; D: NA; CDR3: CASSPRGDQPQHF; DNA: TGTGCCAGCAGCCCCCGGGGGGATCAGCCCCAGCATTTT
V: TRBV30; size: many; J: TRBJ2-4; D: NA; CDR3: CAWSDLGGNIQYF; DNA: TGTGCCTGGAGCGACTTGGGCGGCAATATTCAGTACTTC
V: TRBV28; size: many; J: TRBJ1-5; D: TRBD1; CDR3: CASSYRGFGNQPQHF; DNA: TGTGCCAGCAGTTACAGGGGATTCGGAAATCAGCCCCAGCATTTT
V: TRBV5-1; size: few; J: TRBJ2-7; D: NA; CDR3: CASSLAGEYSYEQYF; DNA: TGCGCCAGCAGCTTGGCGGGGGAATACTCCTACGAGCAGTACTTC
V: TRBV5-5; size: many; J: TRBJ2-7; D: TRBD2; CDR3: CASSLRSSGYSYEQYF; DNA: TGTGCCAGCAGCTTGAGATCTAGCGGCTATTCCTACGAGCAGTACTTC
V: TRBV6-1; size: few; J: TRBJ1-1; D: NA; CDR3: CASSPLQGRADTEAFF; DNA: TGTGCCAGCAGTCCTCTCCAGGGGAGGGCCGACACTGAAGCTTTCTTT
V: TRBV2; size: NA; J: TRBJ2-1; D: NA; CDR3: CASSDDSRPYNEQFF; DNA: TGTGCCAGCAGTGACGACTCCCGACCATACAATGAGCAGTTCTTC
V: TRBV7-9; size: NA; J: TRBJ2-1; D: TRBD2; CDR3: CASSRGLAGNEQFF; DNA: TGTGCCAGCTCAAGGGGGCTAGCGGGGAATGAGCAGTTCTTC
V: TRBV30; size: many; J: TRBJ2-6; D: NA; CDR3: CAWSAGWSGANVLTF; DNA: TGTGCCTGGAGCGCGGGGTGGTCTGGGGCCAACGTCCTGACTTTC
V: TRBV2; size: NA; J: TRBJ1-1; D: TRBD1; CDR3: CASSEDTGALTEAFF; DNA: TGTGCCAGCAGTGAAGACACAGGGGCTCTCACTGAAGCTTTCTTT
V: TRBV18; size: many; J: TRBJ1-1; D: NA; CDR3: CASSPVRRTEAFF; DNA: TGTGCCAGCTCACCAGTTCGTCGAACTGAAGCTTTCTTT
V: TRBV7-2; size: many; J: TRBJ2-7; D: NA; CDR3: CASTPSGGVSYEQYF; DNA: TGTGCCAGCACCCCTTCCGGAGGGGTCTCCTACGAGCAGTACTTC
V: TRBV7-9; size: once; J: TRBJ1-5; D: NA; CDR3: CASSPSLLLRGVSNQPQHF; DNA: TGTGCCAGCAGCCCTTCCCTACTTCTCCGGGGGGTCAGCAATCAGCCCCAGCATTTT
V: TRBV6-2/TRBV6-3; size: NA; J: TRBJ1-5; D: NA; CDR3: CASRFQGIGGNQPQHF; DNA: TGTGCCAGCAGATTCCAGGGTATTGGGGGCAATCAGCCCCAGCATTTT
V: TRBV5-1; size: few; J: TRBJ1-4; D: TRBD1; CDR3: CASSADRGRANEKLFF; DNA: TGCGCCAGCAGCGCGGACAGGGGGCGAGCTAATGAAAAACTGTTTTTT
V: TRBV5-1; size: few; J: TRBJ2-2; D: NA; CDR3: CASSRPRGPANTGELFF; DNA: TGCGCCAGCAGCCGCCCCCGGGGACCCGCGAACACCGGGGAGCTGTTTTTT
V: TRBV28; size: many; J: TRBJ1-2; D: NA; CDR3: CASSSEESSIHYGYTF; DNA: TGTGCCAGCAGCTCGGAAGAATCCTCCATCCATTATGGCTACACCTTC
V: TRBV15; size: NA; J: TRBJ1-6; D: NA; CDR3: CATRSLNYDSPLHF; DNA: TGTGCCACCAGGTCACTCAACTACGATTCACCCCTCCACTTT
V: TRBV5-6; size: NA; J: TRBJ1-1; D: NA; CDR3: CASSWGPSTEAFF; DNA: TGTGCCAGCAGCTGGGGGCCGAGCACTGAAGCTTTCTTT
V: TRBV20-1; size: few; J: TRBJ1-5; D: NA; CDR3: CSAKRENQPQHF; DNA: TGCAGTGCCAAGAGGGAAAATCAGCCCCAGCATTTT
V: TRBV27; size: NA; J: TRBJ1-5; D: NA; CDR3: CASSLRGDQPQHF; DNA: TGTGCCAGCAGTTTGAGAGGGGATCAGCCCCAGCATTTT
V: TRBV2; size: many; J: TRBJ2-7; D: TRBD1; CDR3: CATSRDRISYEQYF; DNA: TGTGCCACCAGTCGGGACAGGATCTCCTACGAGCAGTACTTC
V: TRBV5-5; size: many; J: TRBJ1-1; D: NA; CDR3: CASSLAPGMGTEAFF; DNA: TGTGCCAGCAGCTTGGCGCCAGGGATGGGCACTGAAGCTTTCTTT
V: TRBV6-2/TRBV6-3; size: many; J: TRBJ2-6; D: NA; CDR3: CASSNGLSGANVLTF; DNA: TGTGCCAGCAGCAACGGACTCTCTGGGGCCAACGTCCTGACTTTC
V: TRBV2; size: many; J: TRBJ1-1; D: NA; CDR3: CASSQSGVGEAFF; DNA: TGTGCCAGCAGTCAAAGCGGGGTCGGGGAAGCTTTCTTT
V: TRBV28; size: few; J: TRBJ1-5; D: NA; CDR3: CASTFSGPDQPQHF; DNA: TGTGCCAGCACCTTCTCGGGGCCGGATCAGCCCCAGCATTTT
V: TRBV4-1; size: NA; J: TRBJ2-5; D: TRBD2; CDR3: CASSQSPGTSGIKTQYF; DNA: TGCGCCAGCAGCCAATCACCCGGGACTAGCGGGATAAAGACCCAGTACTTC
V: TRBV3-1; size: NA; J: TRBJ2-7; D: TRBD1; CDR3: CASSPTRRGGERYF; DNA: TGTGCCAGCAGCCCAACTCGACGAGGGGGCGAGCGGTACTTC
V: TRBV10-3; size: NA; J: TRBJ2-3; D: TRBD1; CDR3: CAISAGTGLWGDTQYF; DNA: TGTGCCATCAGTGCAGGGACAGGCCTCTGGGGGGATACGCAGTATTTT
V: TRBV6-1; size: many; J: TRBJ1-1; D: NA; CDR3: CASSPSTYSTEAFF; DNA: TGTGCCAGCAGTCCCTCAACTTACTCCACTGAAGCTTTCTTT
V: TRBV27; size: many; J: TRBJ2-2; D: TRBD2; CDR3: CASSARELMTGELFF; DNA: TGTGCCAGCAGTGCGCGGGAGCTTATGACCGGGGAGCTGTTTTTT
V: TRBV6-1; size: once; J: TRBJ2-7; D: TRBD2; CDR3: CASSRFRTSGSIRVYEQYF; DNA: TGTGCCAGCAGTAGATTCCGGACTAGCGGGAGCATCCGGGTGTACGAGCAGTACTTC
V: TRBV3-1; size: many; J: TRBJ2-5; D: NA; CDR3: CASNVRGEETQYF; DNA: TGTGCCAGCAACGTAAGGGGTGAAGAGACCCAGTACTTC
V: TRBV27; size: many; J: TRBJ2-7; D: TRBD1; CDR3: CASSLIPGQGAREQYF; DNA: TGTGCCAGCAGTCTGATCCCGGGACAGGGGGCCCGCGAGCAGTACTTC
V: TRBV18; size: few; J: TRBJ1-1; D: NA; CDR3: CASSPIVTGPSNTEAFF; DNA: TGTGCCAGCTCACCGATAGTGACAGGCCCCTCGAACACTGAAGCTTTCTTT
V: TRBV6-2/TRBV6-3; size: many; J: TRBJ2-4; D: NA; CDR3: CASSYRTDLAKNIQYF; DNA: TGTGCCAGCAGTTACCGGACAGACCTAGCCAAAAACATTCAGTACTTC
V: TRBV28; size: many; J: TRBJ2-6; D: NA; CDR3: CASSTGFSGANVLTF; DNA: TGTGCCAGCAGTACCGGGTTCTCTGGGGCCAACGTCCTGACTTTC